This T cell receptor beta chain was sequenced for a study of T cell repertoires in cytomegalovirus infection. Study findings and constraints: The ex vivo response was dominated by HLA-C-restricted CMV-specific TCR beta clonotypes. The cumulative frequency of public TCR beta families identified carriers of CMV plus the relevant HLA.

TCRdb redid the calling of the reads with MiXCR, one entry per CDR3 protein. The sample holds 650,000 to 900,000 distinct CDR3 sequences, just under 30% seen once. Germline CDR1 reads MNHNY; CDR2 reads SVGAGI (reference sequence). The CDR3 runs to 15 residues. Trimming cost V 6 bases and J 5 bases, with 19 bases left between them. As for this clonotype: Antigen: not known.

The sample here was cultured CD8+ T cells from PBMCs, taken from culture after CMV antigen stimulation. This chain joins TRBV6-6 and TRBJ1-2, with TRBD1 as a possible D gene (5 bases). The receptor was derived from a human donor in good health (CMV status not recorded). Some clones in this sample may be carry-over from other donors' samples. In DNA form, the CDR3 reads TGTGCCAGCAGACCACCTACGCCAGGGAGTTATGGCTACACCTTC. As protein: CASRPPTPGSYGYTF.